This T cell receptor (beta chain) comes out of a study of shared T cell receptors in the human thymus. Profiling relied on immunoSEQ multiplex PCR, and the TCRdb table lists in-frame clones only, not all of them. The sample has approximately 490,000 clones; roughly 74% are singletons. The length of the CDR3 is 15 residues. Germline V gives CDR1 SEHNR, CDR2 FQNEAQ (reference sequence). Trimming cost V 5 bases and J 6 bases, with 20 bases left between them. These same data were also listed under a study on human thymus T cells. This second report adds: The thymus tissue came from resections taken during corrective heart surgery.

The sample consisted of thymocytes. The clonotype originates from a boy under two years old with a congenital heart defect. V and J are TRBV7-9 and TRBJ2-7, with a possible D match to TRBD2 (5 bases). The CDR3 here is CASSPRGHWVREQYF. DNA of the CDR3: TGTGCCAGCAGCCCCCGAGGGCACTGGGTACGCGAGCAGTACTTC. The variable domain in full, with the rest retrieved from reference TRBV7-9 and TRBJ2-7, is DTGVSQNPRHKITKRGQNVTFRCDPISEHNRLYWYRQTLGQGPEFLTYFQNEAQLEKSRLLSDRFSAERPKGSFSTLEIQRTEQGDSAMYLCASSPRGHWVREQYFGPGTRLTVT.